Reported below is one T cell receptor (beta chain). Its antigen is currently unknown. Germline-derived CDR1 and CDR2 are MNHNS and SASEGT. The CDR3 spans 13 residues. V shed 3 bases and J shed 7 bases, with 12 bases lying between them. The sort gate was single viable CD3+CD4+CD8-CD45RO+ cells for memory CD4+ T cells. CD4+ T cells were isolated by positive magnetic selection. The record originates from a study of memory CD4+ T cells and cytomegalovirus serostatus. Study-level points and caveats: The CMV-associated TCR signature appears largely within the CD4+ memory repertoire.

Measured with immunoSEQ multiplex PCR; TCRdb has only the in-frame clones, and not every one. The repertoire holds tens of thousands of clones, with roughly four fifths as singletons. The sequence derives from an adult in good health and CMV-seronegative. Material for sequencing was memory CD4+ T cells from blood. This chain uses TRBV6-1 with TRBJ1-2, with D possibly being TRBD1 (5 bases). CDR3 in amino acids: CASSDSRGRGYTF. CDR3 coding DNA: TGTGCCAGCAGTGACTCCCGGGGCCGTGGCTACACCTTC.